The rows below give T cell receptor beta chains drawn from one sample of a study of shared clonotypes between healthy human individuals. Only in-frame clones appear in the TCRdb table, and some are missing; sequencing was by immunoSEQ multiplex PCR. Among millions of clones listed, just over 90% were seen once. Source material: naive CD4+ T cells from PBMCs. These receptors originate from a man aged 18-30 years in good health. Some clones in this sample may be carry-over from other donors' samples. CDR3s include the opening cysteine and the closing phenylalanine or tryptophan. The order of the fields is D gene, V gene, clone size, J gene, CDR3 length, CDR3 DNA, CDR3 protein. A D gene is named only where the DNA matches it firmly. Rows may omit the clone size; those that give it use once, few, many or a size class.

TRBD1	TRBV7-3	-	TRBJ2-3	14	TGTGCCAGCAGCTCTCGACAGGGTGGAGATACGCAGTATTTT	CASSSRQGGDTQYF
-	TRBV5-6	-	TRBJ2-5	14	TGTGCCAGCTCGATAAGAGGCATCGGCGAGACCCAGTACTTC	CASSIRGIGETQYF
TRBD2	TRBV28	-	TRBJ2-7	18	TGTGCCAGCAGTCCCGGGACTAGCGGGATTCTTTGGTCCTACGAGCAGTACTTC	CASSPGTSGILWSYEQYF
-	TRBV18	-	TRBJ2-4	16	TGTGCCAGCTCACCACCAGACAGCTTAGCCAAAAACATTCAGTACTTC	CASSPPDSLAKNIQYF
-	TRBV7-2	-	TRBJ2-2	16	TGTGCCAGCAGCGCTCACGTGGCCGCGAACACCGGGGAGCTGTTTTTT	CASSAHVAANTGELFF
-	TRBV28	-	TRBJ1-1	11	TGTGCCAGCAATAGAAACACTGAAGCTTTCTTT	CASNRNTEAFF
-	TRBV10-1	-	TRBJ2-7	15	TGCGCCAGCAGTGAGTCCGGGGGCCCCCAATCCGAGCAGTACTTC	CASSESGGPQSEQYF
-	TRBV7-9	-	TRBJ1-2	12	TGTGCCAGCAGCCGCCTAGACTATGGCTACACCTTC	CASSRLDYGYTF
-	TRBV6-5	-	TRBJ2-7	15	TGTGCCAGCAGACTAACCGCGGGACCTGCCCACGAGCAGTACTTC	CASRLTAGPAHEQYF
-	TRBV11-3	-	TRBJ2-3	14	TGTGCCAGCAGCTTAGGCCAGGGTACAGATACGCAGTATTTT	CASSLGQGTDTQYF
TRBD2	TRBV28	once	TRBJ2-2	22	TGTGCCAGCAGTAAAGGCCCCTTAACGGGGGGGCTAACTAGCGACCACACCGGGGAGCTGTTTTTT	CASSKGPLTGGLTSDHTGELFF
-	TRBV10-3	-	TRBJ1-1	12	TGTGCCAATGGAGATTCGAACACTGAAGCTTTCTTT	CANGDSNTEAFF
-	TRBV6-6	-	TRBJ1-2	14	TGTGCCAGCAGGCCAAGGGTGGGGGACTATGGCTACACCTTC	CASRPRVGDYGYTF
-	TRBV5-1	once	TRBJ2-7	14	TGCGCCAGCAGCTCCGAACCCTCCTCCTACGAGCAGTACTTC	CASSSEPSSYEQYF
-	TRBV7-8	-	TRBJ2-3	19	TGTGCCAGCAGCCCCTGGCGTATACGGACAGAGTCTAGCACAGATACGCAGTATTTT	CASSPWRIRTESSTDTQYF
TRBD1	TRBV15	-	TRBJ2-7	15	TGTGCCACCAGCAGAGCCGGGACAGGCCGCTACGAGCAGTACTTC	CATSRAGTGRYEQYF
-	TRBV9	-	TRBJ2-1	13	TGTGCCAGCAGCGTAGGTCCGGAAAATGAGCAGTTCTTC	CASSVGPENEQFF
TRBD1	TRBV5-1	-	TRBJ1-2	14	TGCGCCAGCAGCGGACGGACAGGGGGTCTTGGCTACACCTTC	CASSGRTGGLGYTF
-	TRBV7-3	few	TRBJ1-1	13	TGTGCCAGCAGCTTAACCAGGGGCACTGAAGCTTTCTTT	CASSLTRGTEAFF
-	TRBV5-1	-	TRBJ1-4	13	TGCGCCAGCAGCTTGGAGGCGGGAGAAAAACTGTTTTTT	CASSLEAGEKLFF
TRBD1	TRBV28	-	TRBJ1-1	16	TGTGCCAGCAGTGCCCGGGACAGGGCCATGAACACTGAAGCTTTCTTT	CASSARDRAMNTEAFF
-	TRBV6-1	-	TRBJ1-5	13	TGTGCCAGCAGTGAAGCAGGGTTTCAGCCCCAGCATTTT	CASSEAGFQPQHF
-	TRBV7-2	-	TRBJ2-3	15	TGTGCCAGCAGCCGAATGATGACCAATAGAGATACGCAGTATTTT	CASSRMMTNRDTQYF
-	TRBV7-3	-	TRBJ2-2	15	TGTGCCAGCAGCTTAGGTGGAAGGGACACCGGGGAGCTGTTTTTT	CASSLGGRDTGELFF
-	TRBV5-4	-	TRBJ2-3	14	TGTGCCAGCAGCTTGCAGAGGAGCACAGATACGCAGTATTTT	CASSLQRSTDTQYF
-	TRBV2	-	TRBJ2-7	14	TGTGCCAGCAGTGACCAGCGGACCTTCTACGAGCAGTACTTC	CASSDQRTFYEQYF
TRBD2	TRBV7-2	-	TRBJ2-7	16	TGTGCCAGCAGCTTAGCCGGGACTAGCGGTTACTACGAGCAGTACTTC	CASSLAGTSGYYEQYF
TRBD1	TRBV6-1	-	TRBJ2-7	18	TGTGCCAGCAGTGAACGCCGGACAGGGGGCTATGCGACCTACGAGCAGTACTTC	CASSERRTGGYATYEQYF
-	TRBV7-9	-	TRBJ2-3	15	TGTGCCAGCAGCTTAGGGACGCACCTCACAGATACGCAGTATTTT	CASSLGTHLTDTQYF
-	TRBV19	-	TRBJ1-4	15	TGTGCCAGTAGAGACGGCAGGGGAAGTTGGGAAAAACTGTTTTTT	CASRDGRGSWEKLFF
-	TRBV5-1	-	TRBJ1-4	14	TGCGCCAGCAGCTCGACCCTATTCGGTGAAAAACTGTTTTTT	CASSSTLFGEKLFF
TRBD1	TRBV28	once	TRBJ2-2	16	TGTGCCAGCAGTTTATCGGCAGGGGGCGTCCCCGGGGAGCTGTTTTTT	CASSLSAGGVPGELFF
-	TRBV19	-	TRBJ1-1	11	TGTGCCAGCCAGGGTGACACTGAAGCTTTCTTT	CASQGDTEAFF
TRBD1	TRBV15	-	TRBJ1-1	13	TGTGCCACCCGGGACAGGGTGAACACTGAAGCTTTCTTT	CATRDRVNTEAFF
-	TRBV28	once	TRBJ1-1	14	TGTGCCAGCAGTTTGCGCAGAAGGAACACTGAAGCTTTCTTT	CASSLRRRNTEAFF
TRBD1	TRBV2	-	TRBJ1-1	12	TGTGCCAGCAACGTCAGGGGGCTTGTTGCTTTCTTT	CASNVRGLVAFF
TRBD2	TRBV28	-	TRBJ2-7	14	TGTGCCAGCAGTTTGGCGGGAGGGACCTACGAGCAGTACTTC	CASSLAGGTYEQYF
-	TRBV9	-	TRBJ1-2	15	TGTGCCAGTAGCGCGATACGGGACGGACTCTATGGCTACACCTTC	CASSAIRDGLYGYTF
TRBD1	TRBV7-8	-	TRBJ1-3	16	TGTGCCAGCAGCTGGGACAGGCCTTCCTCTGGAAACACCATATATTTT	CASSWDRPSSGNTIYF
-	TRBV21-1	-	TRBJ2-6	16	TGTGCCAGCAGCAAAGTTAGGTTATCTGGGGCCAACGTCCTGACTTTC	CASSKVRLSGANVLTF
-	TRBV27	once	TRBJ2-7	16	TGTGCCAGCAGTTTATTTTATGGACTATCGGACTACGAGCAGTACTTC	CASSLFYGLSDYEQYF
-	TRBV7-9	-	TRBJ2-5	16	TGTGCCAGCAGCTTCCCTCTTACGGAGGCCGGGGAGACCCAGTACTTC	CASSFPLTEAGETQYF
-	TRBV27	-	TRBJ2-1	13	TGTGCCAGCAGTTTGAAGGAGAGCAATGAGCAGTTCTTC	CASSLKESNEQFF
-	TRBV4-3	few	TRBJ2-2	16	TGCGCCAGCAGCCCCCATCCGGCGCTCAATGAGGGGGAGCTGTTTTTT	CASSPHPALNEGELFF
TRBD2	TRBV28	-	TRBJ2-6	20	TGTGCCAGCAGCAGTTTAGCGGGGCGGGGCTCGGACTCTGGGGCCAACGTCCTGACTTTC	CASSSLAGRGSDSGANVLTF
TRBD1	TRBV7-8	-	TRBJ2-5	15	TGTGCCAGCAGCGCAGGGACAGGACGCGGAGAGACCCAGTACTTC	CASSAGTGRGETQYF
TRBD1	TRBV7-9	-	TRBJ2-3	16	TGTGCCAGCAGCTCCATATTGGGACAGGGGACAGATACGCAGTATTTT	CASSSILGQGTDTQYF
-	TRBV4-1	-	TRBJ1-5	16	TGCGCCAGCAGTGAGATGGGAGGGCAGTTTAATCAGCCCCAGCATTTT	CASSEMGGQFNQPQHF
TRBD1	TRBV6-5	once	TRBJ2-7	14	TGTGCCAGCAGTTACGGACAGGGGCCCTACGAGCAGTACTTC	CASSYGQGPYEQYF
TRBD1	TRBV29-1	-	TRBJ2-2	14	TGCAGCGTCCGAGGACAGGGCGCAGCCGGGGAGCTGTTTTTT	CSVRGQGAAGELFF
TRBD1	TRBV11-3	-	TRBJ1-5	17	TGTGCCAGCAGCTTAGGGTGGTCAGGGGGTTCGGTCCAGCCCCAGCATTTT	CASSLGWSGGSVQPQHF
TRBD1	TRBV27	-	TRBJ1-5	15	TGTGCCAGCAGCGGCTCCGGGACAGTCAATCAGCCCCAGCATTTT	CASSGSGTVNQPQHF
-	TRBV7-2	-	TRBJ1-2	14	TGTGCCAGCAGCTTAAACAGGGAAGGGTCTGGCTACACCTTC	CASSLNREGSGYTF